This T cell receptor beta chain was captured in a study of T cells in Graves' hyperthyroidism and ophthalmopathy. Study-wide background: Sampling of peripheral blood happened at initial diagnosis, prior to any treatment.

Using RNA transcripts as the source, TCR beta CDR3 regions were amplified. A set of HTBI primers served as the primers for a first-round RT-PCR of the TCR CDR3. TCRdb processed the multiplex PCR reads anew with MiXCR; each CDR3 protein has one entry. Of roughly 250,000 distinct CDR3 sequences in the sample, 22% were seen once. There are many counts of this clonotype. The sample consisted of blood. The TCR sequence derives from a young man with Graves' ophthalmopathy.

CDR3 DNA: TGCAGTGCTCCTAGCGGGAGGGGATACAATGAGCAGTTCTTC. This codes for CSAPSGRGYNEQFF. This rearrangement joins TRBV20-1 to TRBJ2-1, with TRBD2 identical over 12 bases. The CDR3 contains 14 residues. V lost 5 bases, J lost 4 bases, and 3 bases stayed unmatched. Germline V CDR1 and CDR2: DFQATT, SNEGSKA (reference sequence).